A selection of T cell receptor beta chains follows, all from one sample in a study of T cells in Graves' hyperthyroidism and ophthalmopathy. Each CDR3 protein is one row after TCRdb ran MiXCR on the multiplex PCR reads. The sample has 200,000 to 250,000 distinct CDR3 sequences; approximately 17% are singletons. Sequencing was done on a sample of blood. All receptors derive from a middle-aged man with Graves' hyperthyroidism. The CDR3 runs from the conserved cysteine through the conserved F or W. The order of the fields is CDR3 DNA, CDR3 protein, J gene, D gene, clone size, CDR3 length, V gene. D genes are given only for firm matches. Part of the rows lack a size; the others show once, few, many or a class for expanded clones.

TGTGCCAGCAGCTTGTCCGGGACAGGGCACACCGGGGAGCTGTTTTTT	CASSLSGTGHTGELFF	TRBJ2-2	TRBD1	few	16	TRBV5-5
TGTGCCAGCAGGCCCCAGTCGTTAGGGGCAGATACGCAGTATTTT	CASRPQSLGADTQYF	TRBJ2-3	-	-	15	TRBV6-4
TGTGCCGTCCGGGGAACTAGCCTAAATGAGCAGTTCTTC	CAVRGTSLNEQFF	TRBJ2-1	-	-	13	TRBV25-1
TGTGCCAGCAGCTTAGTACGGAGGAGCAATCAGCCCCAGCATTTT	CASSLVRRSNQPQHF	TRBJ1-5	-	many	15	TRBV7-2
TGTGCCAGCAGCGTAGATACACAGTACACAGATACGCAGTATTTT	CASSVDTQYTDTQYF	TRBJ2-3	-	-	15	TRBV9
TGTGCCAGCAGCTTAGCGCTTGCGGGAGAATCCACAGATACGCAGTATTTT	CASSLALAGESTDTQYF	TRBJ2-3	TRBD2	many	17	TRBV7-9
TGTGCCAGCAGTTCCGATAGGGCTGATCAGCCCCAGCATTTT	CASSSDRADQPQHF	TRBJ1-5	-	-	14	TRBV12-3/TRBV12-4
TGTGCCAGCAGCTTAACAGGGAACGATGGCTACACCTTC	CASSLTGNDGYTF	TRBJ1-2	-	-	13	TRBV5-6
TGTGCCTGGAGGGAGACTAGCGGGAGTAAAGATACGCAGTATTTT	CAWRETSGSKDTQYF	TRBJ2-3	TRBD2	many	15	TRBV30
TGCGCCAGCAGCTTGGAGCCGGGATTTAGCACAGATACGCAGTATTTT	CASSLEPGFSTDTQYF	TRBJ2-3	-	-	16	TRBV5-1
TGTGCCAGCAGCCCTAGCGGGAGTTCACACGAGCAGTACTTC	CASSPSGSSHEQYF	TRBJ2-7	TRBD2	many	14	TRBV7-9
TGTGCCATCAGTGAGTCGGAAAACCCAACGGGGACCCAGTACTTC	CAISESENPTGTQYF	TRBJ2-5	-	-	15	TRBV10-3
TGTGCCAGCAGCCAAGGATGGACAGGGATACGCACCGGGGAGCTGTTTTTT	CASSQGWTGIRTGELFF	TRBJ2-2	TRBD1	-	17	TRBV14
TGTGCCAGCAGCCAAGGGGTTAGCGGAGTCCCCACAGATACGCAGTATTTT	CASSQGVSGVPTDTQYF	TRBJ2-3	-	few	17	TRBV3-1
TGTGCCAGCGGCAATAGCAATCAGCCCCAGCATTTT	CASGNSNQPQHF	TRBJ1-5	-	many	12	TRBV28
TGTGCCAGCAGCTCCCTGGCAGGGTCCCAAGAGACCCAGTACTTC	CASSSLAGSQETQYF	TRBJ2-5	-	-	15	TRBV11-2
TGTGCCAGTTCAGGGGGTAAGGATCAATGGGAGCAGTTCTTC	CASSGGKDQWEQFF	TRBJ2-1	TRBD1	-	14	TRBV12-3/TRBV12-4
TGTGCCAGCAGTATAGCGGGAGGGGTGGGTGAGCAGTTCTTC	CASSIAGGVGEQFF	TRBJ2-1	TRBD2	-	14	TRBV12-3/TRBV12-4
TGTGCCAGCAGCTTGGAGGTTTCAGGGGGCAACTACAATGAGCAGTTCTTC	CASSLEVSGGNYNEQFF	TRBJ2-1	TRBD1	-	17	TRBV5-5
TGTGCCAGCTCACCGGCGGGTGGAGAGACTGAAGCTTTCTTT	CASSPAGGETEAFF	TRBJ1-1	-	many	14	TRBV18
TGCGCCGCCCAAAAGCAGACGGATTCACCCCTCCACTTT	CAAQKQTDSPLHF	TRBJ1-6	-	-	13	TRBV10-2
TGCGCCAGCAGTGAGAGTCCCCGGACAGGGGTCTCTCAGGAGCAGTACTTC	CASSESPRTGVSQEQYF	TRBJ2-7	TRBD1	-	17	TRBV10-1
TGTGCCAGCAGACCCCGGGGATGGGAGACCCAGTACTTC	CASRPRGWETQYF	TRBJ2-5	-	many	13	TRBV12-3/TRBV12-4
TGTGCCAGCAGCTTCCTGACAGGGTCCAATGAGCAGTTCTTC	CASSFLTGSNEQFF	TRBJ2-1	TRBD1	many	14	TRBV7-3
TGTGCCAGCAGCATCCTTGCCGGGACAGGGGCCAATAATGAGCAGTTCTTC	CASSILAGTGANNEQFF	TRBJ2-1	TRBD1	-	17	TRBV7-9
TGTGCCAGCTCGCTCGGACAGGGTGCTGAAAAACTGTTTTTT	CASSLGQGAEKLFF	TRBJ1-4	TRBD1	few	14	TRBV18
TGCGCCAGCAGCTTGGAAATAGCGGGAGATGAGCAGTTCTTC	CASSLEIAGDEQFF	TRBJ2-1	TRBD2	many	14	TRBV5-1
TGTGCCAGCAGCCATGACAGGGAGTTTACTGAAGCTTTCTTT	CASSHDREFTEAFF	TRBJ1-1	TRBD1	medium-sized	14	TRBV28
TGTGCCACCAGCAGAGAAGGGACGTACGAGCAGTACTTC	CATSREGTYEQYF	TRBJ2-7	-	-	13	TRBV15
TGTGCCAGCAGTTTGTGGGACACTGAAGCTTTCTTT	CASSLWDTEAFF	TRBJ1-1	-	-	12	TRBV12-3/TRBV12-4
TGTGCCAGCACCCCGCCAGGGGCCTATGGCTACACCTTC	CASTPPGAYGYTF	TRBJ1-2	-	-	13	TRBV28
TGTGCCAGCTCAACCTCTGACGGCAATGAGCAGTTCTTC	CASSTSDGNEQFF	TRBJ2-1	-	many	13	TRBV18
TGTGCCAGCAGCCCAGTCTCGTTTAGGGAGCGGTACACAGATACGCAGTATTTT	CASSPVSFRERYTDTQYF	TRBJ2-3	-	many	18	TRBV12-3/TRBV12-4
TGTGCCACCAGTGCATCCGGGACAGGAGAATACGAGCAGTACTTC	CATSASGTGEYEQYF	TRBJ2-7	TRBD1	few	15	TRBV24-1
TGCAGTGCTAGACCCCGAGCGGGAGCGGGGTACGAGCAGTACTTC	CSARPRAGAGYEQYF	TRBJ2-7	TRBD2	-	15	TRBV20-1
TGCAGTGCTAGAGTAGGCGTTAGCACAGATACGCAGTATTTT	CSARVGVSTDTQYF	TRBJ2-3	-	many	14	TRBV20-1
TGTGCTAGTGGCGGGGAGCAACCCACAGATACGCAGTATTTT	CASGGEQPTDTQYF	TRBJ2-3	-	-	14	TRBV12-5
TGCAGTGCTAGAGATCAGAGCGGGAGGGCGTTGGGTGAGCAGTTCTTC	CSARDQSGRALGEQFF	TRBJ2-1	TRBD2	many	16	TRBV20-1
TGTGCCAGCAGCCCCAGTGGCGGTCGCACAGATACGCAGTATTTT	CASSPSGGRTDTQYF	TRBJ2-3	-	many	15	TRBV28
TGTGCCAGCAGCCAAGGGCAGGTATCCTACGAGCAGTACTTC	CASSQGQVSYEQYF	TRBJ2-7	-	many	14	TRBV3-1
TGTGCCAGCAGTGAAGCGAGACGTAGCAATCAGCCCCAGCATTTT	CASSEARRSNQPQHF	TRBJ1-5	-	many	15	TRBV2
TGTGCCAGCAGTGAACGGGGGGCTAATTCACCCCTCCACTTT	CASSERGANSPLHF	TRBJ1-6	-	many	14	TRBV6-1